Below, one T cell receptor (beta chain) is given with its context. Its antigen is still unknown. Germline CDR1 reads SSHAT; CDR2 reads FNYEAQ (reference sequence). Trimming stripped 5 bases from V and 2 bases from J, with 9 bases between. The CDR3 runs to 13 residues. The sorted-subset replicate PCRs were given around 200 ng DNA, which is about 30,000 T cell genomes. The table came from immunoSEQ multiplex PCR; TCRdb's copy has only in-frame clones and leaves some out. In the table there are about 610,000 clones, roughly 96% of which are singletons. This entry belongs to a study of shared clonotypes between healthy human individuals. Study-wide points: Clonotypes not shared had lower generation probabilities than those common to all four donors. Approximately 4.6% of naive CD4 clonotypes were common to a few donors.

CD8 cells regarded as naive lacked CD45RO, were positively chosen for CCR7, and omitted terminally differentiated effector memory CD45RA+ cells. This receptor was taken from a woman in her 30s in good health. V is TRBV7-7 and J is TRBJ1-1; tentatively, D is TRBD1 (6 bases). The sequencing input was naive CD8+ T cells sorted from blood. CDR3 coding DNA: TGTGCCAGCAGCCGGACAGCAAACACTGAAGCTTTCTTT. This gives the protein CASSRTANTEAFF.